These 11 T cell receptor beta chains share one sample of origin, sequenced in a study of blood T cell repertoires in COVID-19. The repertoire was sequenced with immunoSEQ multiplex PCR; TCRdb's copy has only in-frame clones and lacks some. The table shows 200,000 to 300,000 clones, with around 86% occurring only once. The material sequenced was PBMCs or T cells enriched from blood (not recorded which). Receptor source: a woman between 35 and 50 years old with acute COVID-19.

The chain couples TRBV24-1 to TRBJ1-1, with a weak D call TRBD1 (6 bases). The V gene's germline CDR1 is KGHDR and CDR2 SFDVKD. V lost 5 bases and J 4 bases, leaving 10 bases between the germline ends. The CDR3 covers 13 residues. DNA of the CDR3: TGTGCCACCAGTGTCGCAGGGGCCACTGAAGCTTTCTTT. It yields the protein CATSVAGATEAFF.

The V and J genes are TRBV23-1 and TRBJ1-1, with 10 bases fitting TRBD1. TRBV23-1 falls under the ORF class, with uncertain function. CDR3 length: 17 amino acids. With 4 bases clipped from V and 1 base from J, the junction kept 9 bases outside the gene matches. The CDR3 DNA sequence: TGCGCCAGCAGTCCCCCGGGACAGGGGCGTCCGAACACTGAAGCTTTCTTT. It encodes CASSPPGQGRPNTEAFF.

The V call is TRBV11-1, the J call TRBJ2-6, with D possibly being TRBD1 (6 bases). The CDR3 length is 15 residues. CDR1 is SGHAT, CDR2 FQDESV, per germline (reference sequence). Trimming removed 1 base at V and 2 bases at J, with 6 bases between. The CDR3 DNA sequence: TGTGCCAGCAGCTTAGACAGGGCTGGGGCCAACGTCCTGACTTTC. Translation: CASSLDRAGANVLTF. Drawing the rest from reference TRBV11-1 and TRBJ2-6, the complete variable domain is EAEVAQSPRYKITEKSQAVAFWCDPISGHATLYWYRQILGQGPELLVQFQDESVVDDSQLPKDRFSAERLKGVDSTLKIQPAELGDSAMYLCASSLDRAGANVLTFGAGSRLTVL.

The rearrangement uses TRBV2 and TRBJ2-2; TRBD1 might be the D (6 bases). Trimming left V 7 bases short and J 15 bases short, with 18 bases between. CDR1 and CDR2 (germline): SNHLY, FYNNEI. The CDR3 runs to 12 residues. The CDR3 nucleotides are TGTGCCAGCAACGCAGGGGCCCCCCGGGTGTTTTTT. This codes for CASNAGAPRVFF.

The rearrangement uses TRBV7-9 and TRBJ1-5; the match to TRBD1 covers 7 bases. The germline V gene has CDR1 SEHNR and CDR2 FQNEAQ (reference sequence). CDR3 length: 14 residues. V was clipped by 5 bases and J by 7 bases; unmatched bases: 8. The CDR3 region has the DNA TGTGCCAGCAGCCCCGACAGGGAGCAACAGCCCCAGCATTTT. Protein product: CASSPDREQQPQHF.

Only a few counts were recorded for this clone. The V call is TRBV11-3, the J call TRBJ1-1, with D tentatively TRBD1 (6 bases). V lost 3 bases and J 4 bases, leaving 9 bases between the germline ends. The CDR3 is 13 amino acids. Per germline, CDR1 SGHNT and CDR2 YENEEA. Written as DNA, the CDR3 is TGTGCCAGCAGCTTGGACAGACGCACTGAAGCTTTCTTT. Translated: CASSLDRRTEAFF.

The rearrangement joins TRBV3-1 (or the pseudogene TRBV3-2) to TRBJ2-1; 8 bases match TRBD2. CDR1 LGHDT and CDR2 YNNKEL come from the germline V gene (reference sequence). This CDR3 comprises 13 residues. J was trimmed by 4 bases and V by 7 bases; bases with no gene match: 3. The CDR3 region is CASKAGAYNEQFF. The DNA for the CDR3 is TGTGCCAGCAAAGCGGGGGCTTACAATGAGCAGTTCTTC.

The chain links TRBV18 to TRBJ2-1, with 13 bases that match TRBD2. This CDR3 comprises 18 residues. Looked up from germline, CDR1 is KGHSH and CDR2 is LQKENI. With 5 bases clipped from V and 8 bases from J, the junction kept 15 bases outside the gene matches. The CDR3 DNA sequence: TGTGCCAGCTCAACTGCCGGAACTAGCGGGAGGGCCGGGTATGAGCAGTTCTTC. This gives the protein CASSTAGTSGRAGYEQFF. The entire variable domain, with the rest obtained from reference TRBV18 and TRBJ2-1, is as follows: NAGVMQNPRHLVRRRGQEARLRCSPMKGHSHVYWYRQLPEEGLKFMVYLQKENIIDESGMPKERFSAEFPKEGPSILRIQQVVRGDSAAYFCASSTAGTSGRAGYEQFFGPGTRLTVL.

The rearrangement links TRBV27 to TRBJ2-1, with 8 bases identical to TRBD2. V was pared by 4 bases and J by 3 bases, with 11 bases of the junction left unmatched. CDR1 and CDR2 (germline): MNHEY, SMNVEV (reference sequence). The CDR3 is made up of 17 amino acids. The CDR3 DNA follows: TGTGCCAGCAGTTCCCCCGAGCGGGAGTTAAACTACAATGAGCAGTTCTTC. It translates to CASSSPERELNYNEQFF.

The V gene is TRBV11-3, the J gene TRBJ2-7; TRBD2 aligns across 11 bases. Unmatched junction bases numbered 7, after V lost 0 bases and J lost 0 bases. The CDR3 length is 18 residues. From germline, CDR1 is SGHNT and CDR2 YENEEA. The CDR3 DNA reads TGTGCCAGCAGCTTAGAGGGACGACTAGCGGGGAACTCCTACGAGCAGTACTTC. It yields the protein CASSLEGRLAGNSYEQYF.

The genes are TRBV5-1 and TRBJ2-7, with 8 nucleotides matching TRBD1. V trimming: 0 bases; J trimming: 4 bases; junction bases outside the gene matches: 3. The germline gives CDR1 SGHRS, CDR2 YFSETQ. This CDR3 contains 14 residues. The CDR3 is CASSLERTGYEQYF. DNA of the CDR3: TGCGCCAGCAGCTTGGAAAGGACAGGGTACGAGCAGTACTTC. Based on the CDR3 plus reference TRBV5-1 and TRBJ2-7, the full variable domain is KAGVTQTPRYLIKTRGQQVTLSCSPISGHRSVSWYQQTPGQGLQFLFEYFSETQRNKGNFPGRFSGRQFSNSRSEMNVSTLELGDSALYLCASSLERTGYEQYFGPGTRLTVT.